One and the same sample provided the 10 T cell receptor beta chains below, sequenced in a study of blood T cells in healthy people across ages. Using a J-beta primer mix together with a sample-barcoded 5' primer, a second PCR was run for 7 to 11 cycles. In TCRdb, the 5' RACE reads were re-called with MiXCR into one record per CDR3 protein. The data show 1.5 million to 2 million distinct CDR3 sequences, 30% to 40% seen once. Input material: blood. The receptors shown here come from a human donor in good health.

This clonotype was seen a few times. V and J are TRBV3-1 and TRBJ1-2; tentative D call: TRBD1 (6 bases). CDR1 is LGHDT and CDR2 is YNNKEL in the germline V gene (reference sequence). The CDR3 runs to 15 residues. The ends were cut back, 8 bases at V and 0 bases at J, with 16 bases in the middle. The CDR3 loop reads CASAWQGTSNYGYTF. The CDR3 nucleotides read TGTGCCAGCGCGTGGCAGGGGACATCTAACTATGGCTACACCTTC.

This sequence joins TRBV9 and TRBJ2-1; 11 bases are a match to TRBD2. Germline CDR1 is SGDLS and CDR2 is YYNGEE. V trimming: 3 bases; J trimming: 5 bases; junction bases outside the gene matches: 10. The CDR3 length is 17 residues. Here the CDR3 reads CASSADSGGAAHNEQFF. DNA of the CDR3: TGTGCCAGCAGCGCGGATAGCGGGGGGGCCGCCCACAATGAGCAGTTCTTC.

The gene calls are TRBV20-1 and TRBJ1-2; TRBD1 agrees at 9 bases. Germline assignment: CDR1 DFQATT and CDR2 SNEGSKA (reference sequence). V was clipped by 5 bases and J by 5 bases; unmatched bases: 3. There are 12 residues in the CDR3. In nucleotides, the CDR3 is TGCAGTGCTGGGGACAGGGTATATGGCTACACCTTC. It yields the protein CSAGDRVYGYTF.

The V and J genes are TRBV6-6 and TRBJ2-1; tentative D call: TRBD2 (6 bases). CDR1 MNHNY and CDR2 SVGAGI come from the germline V gene (reference sequence). V was pared by 4 bases and J by 0 bases, with 10 bases between. This CDR3 is built from 15 residues. The CDR3 bases are TGTGCCAGCAGTTCTGTGGGGGGCTCCTACAATGAGCAGTTCTTC. This translates into CASSSVGGSYNEQFF.

About this clonotype itself: At one end the junction does not follow the germline gene, possibly because of a read error. The CDR3 protein is CVSSLRPGQGAAEAFF. CDR3 nucleotides: TGCGTCAGCAGCTTAAGACCGGGACAGGGGGCGGCTGAAGCTTTCTTT. V gene TRBV5-1 combines with J gene TRBJ1-1, with 12 bases lining up with TRBD1. Germline values: CDR1 SGHRS, CDR2 YFSETQ. The CDR3 is 16 residues long.

This clonotype has only a few counts. The chain combines TRBV7-4 with TRBJ1-4; D is unresolved. The V and J ends lost 1 base and 6 bases respectively, with 12 bases between them. The CDR3 is 15 amino acids. Germline CDR1 and CDR2: SGHVT and SQSDAQ. CDR3 DNA: TGTGCCAGCAGCTTAGAAGTTAACTGGGATGAAAAACTGTTTTTT. It yields the protein CASSLEVNWDEKLFF.

The DNA of the CDR3 is TGCGCCAGCAGCGAAGCGAGGGGGCCGTTTAATGAGCAGTTCTTC. Its translation: CASSEARGPFNEQFF. This chain connects TRBV5-1 to TRBJ2-1, with TRBD1 identical over 7 bases. CDR3 length: 15 amino acids. The germline V gene has CDR1 SGHRS and CDR2 YFSETQ. V shed 4 bases and J 7 bases; nucleotides not matched to a gene: 11.

This clonotype turned up a few times. The V call is TRBV7-6, the J call TRBJ2-1; 8 bases agree with TRBD2. CDR3 size: 15 residues. CDR1 and CDR2 from the germline V gene are SGHVS and FNYEAQ. V trimming: 1 base; J trimming: 9 bases; junction bases outside the gene matches: 8. CDR3 coding DNA: TGTGCCAGCAGCTTAGGCGGGGGGCCGGGAGGTGAGCAGTTCTTC. It codes for CASSLGGGPGGEQFF.

The chain combines TRBV5-1 with TRBJ2-3; 7 bases are a match to TRBD1. The V and J ends lost 1 base and 5 bases, in that order; junction bases with no gene match: 10. CDR1 and CDR2 (germline): SGHRS, YFSETQ. This CDR3 is 16 amino acids long. CDR3 bases: TGCGCCAGCAGCTTGATAGGCAGGGGGTCAGGAGATACGCAGTATTTT. The encoded protein is CASSLIGRGSGDTQYF.

The CDR3 reads CASSAYGDSTDTQYF. CDR3 DNA sequence: TGTGCCAGCAGCGCCTACGGGGACTCGACAGATACGCAGTATTTT. The chain uses TRBV9 and TRBJ2-3; possible D gene TRBD2, 6 bases. The length of the CDR3 is 15 residues. Germline assignment: CDR1 SGDLS and CDR2 YYNGEE. Trimming removed 3 bases from V and 3 bases from J, with 14 bases in between.